This T cell receptor (beta chain) was recovered during a study of patients and donors after allogeneic stem cell transplantation. CDR3 length: 16 residues. TCRdb passed the RT-PCR reads through MiXCR, listing each CDR3 protein once. The sample has 98,000 or so distinct CDR3 sequences, roughly 37% seen once; the top ten hold roughly 30%. The specimen was blood, either unsorted or a sorted T cell fraction (not recorded which). This clonotype was obtained from a human donor who was either an allogeneic HSCT recipient or a stem cell or donor lymphocyte infusion donor (not recorded which). It is not recorded whose cells these are; they may come from a transplant donor. The chain combines TRBV3-2 with TRBJ2-7. TRBV3-2 is deemed a pseudogene. The CDR3 sequence is CASSQDMRRDWGEQYF. The CDR3, as DNA: TGTGCCAGCAGCCAAGATATGCGTAGGGATTGGGGCGAGCAGTACTTC.